A single sample is the source of the 24 T cell receptor beta chains below, sequenced in a study of technical replicates of blood from a few donors. Libraries were prepared by immunoSEQ multiplex PCR; TCRdb keeps only in-frame clonotypes and omits some of them. The sample has around 76,000 clones; approximately 97% are singletons. Sequencing used T cells isolated from PBMCs. The source is a human donor in good health.

The chain employs TRBV5-1 and TRBJ2-2; a possible D gene is TRBD2 (6 bases). V lost 4 bases, J lost 5 bases, and 15 bases lay in between. This CDR3 is 15 amino acids long. Looked up from germline, CDR1 is SGHRS and CDR2 is YFSETQ. In DNA form, the CDR3 reads TGCGCCAGCAGCCCACTAGTAGGGACTACCGGGGAGCTGTTTTTT. It translates to CASSPLVGTTGELFF. The variable domain in full, with the rest retrieved from reference TRBV5-1 and TRBJ2-2, is KAGVTQTPRYLIKTRGQQVTLSCSPISGHRSVSWYQQTPGQGLQFLFEYFSETQRNKGNFPGRFSGRQFSNSRSEMNVSTLELGDSALYLCASSPLVGTTGELFFGEGSRLTVL.

V and J are TRBV11-1 and TRBJ2-3; 7 bases match TRBD1. The ends lost 1 base at V and 4 bases at J; junction bases unmatched: 5. The CDR3 runs 15 residues. Germline CDR1 is SGHAT and CDR2 is FQDESV (reference sequence). The CDR3 nucleotides read TGTGCCAGCAGCTTAGGGGGCCAGGGGGCAGATACGCAGTATTTT. Translation: CASSLGGQGADTQYF. Variable domain in full (rest from reference TRBV11-1 and TRBJ2-3): EAEVAQSPRYKITEKSQAVAFWCDPISGHATLYWYRQILGQGPELLVQFQDESVVDDSQLPKDRFSAERLKGVDSTLKIQPAELGDSAMYLCASSLGGQGADTQYFGPGTRLTVL.

V and J are TRBV6-5 and TRBJ2-7; tentatively, D is TRBD1 (6 bases). The CDR3 spans 12 residues. Germline-derived CDR1 and CDR2 are MNHEY and SVGAGI. Trimming removed 5 bases from V and 5 bases from J, with 10 bases in between. The CDR3 here is CASSLRGNEQYF. The CDR3 nucleotides are TGTGCCAGCAGTCTCAGGGGTAACGAGCAGTACTTC.

The chain links TRBV5-1 to TRBJ1-4; D might be TRBD1 (6 bases). CDR1 and CDR2 from the germline V gene are SGHRS and YFSETQ. This CDR3 spans 16 amino acids. V was cut by 4 bases and J by 4 bases, with 17 bases left in between. Here the CDR3 reads CASSTGTSSSNEKLFF. CDR3 coding DNA: TGCGCCAGCAGCACAGGGACATCCAGCAGTAATGAAAAACTGTTTTTT.

This chain links TRBV5-1 with TRBJ1-4; D is undetermined. CDR3 length: 15 amino acids. Germline-derived CDR1 and CDR2 are SGHRS and YFSETQ. V was clipped by 2 bases and J by 8 bases, with 16 bases between them. Here the CDR3 DNA reads TGCGCCAGCAGCTTATCCACGGGATCGGGAGAAAAACTGTTTTTT. Its translation is CASSLSTGSGEKLFF. Looking up the rest from reference TRBV5-1 and TRBJ1-4 gives the full variable domain: KAGVTQTPRYLIKTRGQQVTLSCSPISGHRSVSWYQQTPGQGLQFLFEYFSETQRNKGNFPGRFSGRQFSNSRSEMNVSTLELGDSALYLCASSLSTGSGEKLFFGSGTQLSVL.

The CDR3 region has the DNA TGTGCCAGCAGTTTTGACCTTTTGCCGGGGGGTATCAGGACCCAGCATTTT. Protein sequence: CASSFDLLPGGIRTQHF. J is TRBJ1-5 and V is TRBV28; possibly TRBD1 for D (5 bases). V lost 3 bases and J 11 bases, leaving 26 bases between the germline ends. Per germline, CDR1 MDHEN and CDR2 SYDVKM. This CDR3 spans 17 amino acids.

The V gene is TRBV9, the J gene TRBJ2-7; 16 bases map to TRBD2. This CDR3 has 16 amino acids. Per the germline V gene, CDR1 is SGDLS and CDR2 is YYNGEE. V dropped 3 bases and J dropped 7; count of bases not matched to a gene: 7. CDR3 DNA sequence: TGTGCCAGCAGCGGGGGACTAGCGGGGGGGCTTAGGGAGCAGTACTTC. Encoded protein: CASSGGLAGGLREQYF.

The gene calls are TRBV10-1 and TRBJ2-1; D is possibly TRBD2 (5 bases). Looked up from germline, CDR1 is WNHNN and CDR2 is SYGVQD (reference sequence). The CDR3 is 15 residues long. V lost 7 bases and J lost 0, with 13 bases in between. CDR3 bases: TGCGCCAGCACCGAAGGACGGGGCTCCTACAATGAGCAGTTCTTC. Its protein is CASTEGRGSYNEQFF.

This clone was seen a single time. The CDR3 sequence: CASSFRPSASKGTEAFF. The CDR3 nucleotides are TGTGCCAGCAGCTTTAGGCCGTCAGCATCTAAGGGGACTGAAGCTTTCTTT. The chain combines TRBV7-9 with TRBJ1-1, with D perhaps TRBD1 (5 bases). Trimming stripped 3 bases from V and 5 bases from J, with 22 bases between. The CDR3 is 17 amino acids. Germline assignment: CDR1 SEHNR and CDR2 FQNEAQ (reference sequence).

The V and J genes are TRBV18 and TRBJ1-2; D not resolved. Per the germline V gene, CDR1 is KGHSH and CDR2 is LQKENI. This CDR3 comprises 14 residues. V shed 1 base and J shed 3 bases, with 9 bases lying between them. CDR3 sequence reads: CASSPLPVDYGYTF. CDR3 DNA: TGTGCCAGCTCACCACTTCCAGTGGACTATGGCTACACCTTC.

The chain joins TRBV5-1 to TRBJ2-5, with 10 bases lining up with TRBD2. The CDR3 covers 16 residues. Germline CDR1 and CDR2: SGHRS and YFSETQ. Unmatched junction bases numbered 9, after V lost 4 bases and J lost 3 bases. CDR3 DNA sequence: TGCGCCAGCAGCAATTTAGCGGGGGGAAGAAAAGAGACCCAGTACTTC. Its protein is CASSNLAGGRKETQYF.

This clone appeared a few times. The V and J genes are TRBV29-1 and TRBJ1-4, with D possibly being TRBD1 (5 bases). The CDR3 runs to 13 residues. The V and J ends lost 4 bases and 4 bases respectively, with 10 bases between them. The germline CDR1 and CDR2 sequences are SQVTM and ANQGSEA. The CDR3 is CSVAGLFNEKLFF. CDR3 DNA sequence: TGCAGCGTTGCAGGGTTGTTTAATGAAAAACTGTTTTTT.

The count of this clone is one. The chain has TRBV19 and TRBJ1-2; D is perhaps TRBD1 (5 bases). The CDR3 contains 14 residues. V was pared by 7 bases and J by 2 bases, with 14 bases between. The germline gives CDR1 LNHDA, CDR2 SQIVND (reference sequence). For the CDR3, the DNA is TGTGCCAGTACCCCACACGGGGGAAACTATGGCTACACCTTC. Translated: CASTPHGGNYGYTF.

This chain connects TRBV27 to TRBJ2-5, with 7 bases fitting TRBD1. With V trimmed by 5 bases and J by 0 bases, 12 bases remained unmatched. CDR1 and CDR2 (germline): MNHEY, SMNVEV (reference sequence). There are 17 residues in the CDR3. CDR3 protein: CASSPRVGQTYQETQYF. CDR3 DNA: TGTGCCAGCAGTCCAAGGGTGGGACAGACGTACCAAGAGACCCAGTACTTC.

CDR3 sequence reads: CASSLLGGTNTGELFF. As DNA, the CDR3 is TGCGCCAGCAGCTTGTTGGGAGGGACGAACACCGGGGAGCTGTTTTTT. V and J are TRBV5-1 and TRBJ2-2; 7 positions match TRBD2. The V gene's germline CDR1 is SGHRS and CDR2 YFSETQ. Germline trimming cut 1 base from V and 0 bases from J; bases unmatched to any gene: 3. The CDR3 extends over 16 amino acids.

This clone was seen only once. The chain joins TRBV28 to TRBJ2-3, with 7 bases aligning to TRBD2. V gave up 7 bases and J gave up 4 bases; unmatched junction bases: 14. Germline-derived CDR1 and CDR2 are MDHEN and SYDVKM. CDR3 length: 16 amino acids. In DNA, the CDR3 is TGTGCCAGCAATATACCCACGGGAGGAAATGCAGATACGCAGTATTTT. It encodes CASNIPTGGNADTQYF.

The chain carries TRBV25-1 and TRBJ2-2; D gene unclear. The CDR3 has 14 amino acids. V dropped 0 bases and J dropped 6 bases, with 8 bases sitting between them. The germline V gene has CDR1 MGHDK and CDR2 SYGVNS. In DNA form, the CDR3 reads TGTGCCAGCAGTGAATACTCCCGTGCCGGGGAGCTGTTTTTT. Amino acid sequence: CASSEYSRAGELFF. Together with reference TRBV25-1 and TRBJ2-2, the CDR3 gives the full variable domain: EADIYQTPRYLVIGTGKKITLECSQTMGHDKMYWYQQDPGMELHLIHYSYGVNSTEKGDLSSESTVSRIRTEHFPLTLESARPSHTSQYLCASSEYSRAGELFFGEGSRLTVL.

This chain links TRBV4-2 with TRBJ2-7; D is possibly TRBD2 (5 bases). The germline V and J ends were trimmed by 0 bases and 1 base, with 13 bases remaining between them. This CDR3 has 16 residues. The germline CDR1 and CDR2 sequences are LGHNA and YNFKEQ. The CDR3 reads CASSQDSVAKSYEQYF. The CDR3 DNA reads TGTGCCAGCAGCCAAGATAGTGTAGCGAAGTCCTACGAGCAGTACTTC.

This clone was recorded once. V gene TRBV7-6 combines with J gene TRBJ2-5, with TRBD1 identical over 7 bases. This CDR3 region has 13 residues. The junction had 6 bases not matched to a gene; V was cut back by 6 bases and J by 5 bases. From germline, CDR1 is SGHVS and CDR2 FNYEAQ. Here the CDR3 reads CASRDTGVETQYF. DNA of the CDR3: TGTGCCAGCAGGGATACAGGGGTTGAGACCCAGTACTTC.

The chain is built from TRBV7-6 and TRBJ2-5; 10 bases align to TRBD2. Per the germline V gene, CDR1 is SGHVS and CDR2 is FNYEAQ. CDR3 length equals 14 residues. V lost 5 bases to trimming and J lost 3 bases; unmatched junction nucleotides: 3. CDR3 DNA: TGTGCCAGCAGCGTCGGACTAGCGGAAGAGACCCAGTACTTC. Translation: CASSVGLAEETQYF.

The chain recombines TRBV25-1 with TRBJ2-2, with D maybe TRBD2 (5 bases). Germline V lookup: CDR1 MGHDK, CDR2 SYGVNS. V lost 8 bases to trimming and J lost 6 bases, with 13 bases between them. This CDR3 comprises 13 residues. CDR3 amino acids: CASARGFPGELFF. The CDR3 DNA is TGTGCCAGCGCCCGGGGTTTCCCCGGGGAGCTGTTTTTT.

The chain recombines TRBV30 with TRBJ1-2; 9 bases agree with TRBD1. The ends lost 0 bases at V and 6 bases at J; junction bases unmatched: 5. Germline V gene lookup returns CDR1 GTSNPN and CDR2 SVGIG (reference sequence). The CDR3 covers 14 residues. CDR3 region: CAWSVPGQGNGYTF. CDR3 sequence (DNA): TGTGCCTGGAGTGTACCCGGACAGGGGAATGGCTACACCTTC.

V and J are TRBV29-1 and TRBJ2-7, with 7 bases that match TRBD2. V gave up 4 bases and J gave up 7 bases; unmatched junction bases: 13. Germline CDR1 SQVTM, CDR2 ANQGSEA. The CDR3 loop spans 14 amino acids. The CDR3 DNA reads TGCAGCGTTGGGCTAGCGGACAAACCAGAGGAGCAGTACTTC. Amino acids: CSVGLADKPEEQYF.

This chain connects TRBV9 to TRBJ2-1; D remains ambiguous. Germline CDR1 SGDLS, CDR2 YYNGEE. This CDR3 has 12 residues. Trimming pared 0 bases from V and 6 bases from J, leaving 4 bases between. Here the CDR3 DNA reads TGTGCCAGCAGCGTAGCGGGCAATGAGCAGTTCTTC. Translation gives CASSVAGNEQFF.